This is a list of T cell receptor beta chains from one sample in a study of CD8+ T cells in alopecia areata. Using immunoSEQ multiplex PCR, the repertoire was profiled, and TCRdb retains in-frame clones only, with some absent. The data contain 150,000 or so clones, around 47% of them seen just once; the ten biggest clones take up around 6.8%. The sequencing sample was made of CD4+ T cells sorted from blood. These receptors came from a human donor with alopecia areata. Each CDR3 is given with its conserved first and last residue. The order of the fields is clone size, V gene, CDR3 length, J gene, D gene, CDR3 DNA, CDR3 protein. A D gene is named only where the DNA matches it firmly. Clone size is not always given. Where it is, it says once, few, many or a class for expanded clones.

clone size: -; V gene: TRBV5-1; CDR3 length: 14; J gene: TRBJ2-5; D gene: -; CDR3 DNA: TGCGCGACAGCTGAAAGGGACATTCGAGAGACCCAGTACTTC; CDR3 protein: CATAERDIRETQYF
clone size: -; V gene: TRBV5-1; CDR3 length: 15; J gene: TRBJ2-1; D gene: TRBD2; CDR3 DNA: TGCGCCAGCAGCTTGGACGGGAGGGCCCACAATGAGCAGTTCTTC; CDR3 protein: CASSLDGRAHNEQFF
clone size: -; V gene: TRBV5-1; CDR3 length: 14; J gene: TRBJ2-3; D gene: -; CDR3 DNA: TGCGCCACTCGGAGGGAAAGCAGAACAGATACGCAGTATTTT; CDR3 protein: CATRRESRTDTQYF
clone size: few; V gene: TRBV5-1; CDR3 length: 14; J gene: TRBJ2-1; D gene: TRBD2; CDR3 DNA: TGCGCCAGCAGCCCGACTAGCGGGAGGAATGAGCAGTTCTTC; CDR3 protein: CASSPTSGRNEQFF
clone size: -; V gene: TRBV18; CDR3 length: 17; J gene: TRBJ1-2; D gene: -; CDR3 DNA: TGTGCCAGCTCACTCCGGGACACACTCAATAGTAACTATGGCTACACCTTC; CDR3 protein: CASSLRDTLNSNYGYTF
clone size: few; V gene: TRBV7-3; CDR3 length: 14; J gene: TRBJ2-2; D gene: -; CDR3 DNA: TGTGCCAGCAGCTTTCAGGCGAACACCGGGGAGCTGTTTTTT; CDR3 protein: CASSFQANTGELFF
clone size: -; V gene: TRBV6-5; CDR3 length: 13; J gene: TRBJ2-7; D gene: TRBD1; CDR3 DNA: TGTGCCAGCAGTCGGGACAGTCTCTACGAGCAGTACTTC; CDR3 protein: CASSRDSLYEQYF
clone size: -; V gene: TRBV4-1; CDR3 length: 14; J gene: TRBJ1-2; D gene: TRBD1; CDR3 DNA: TGCGCCAGCAGCCAAGACAGGGGGGCACATGGCTACACCTTC; CDR3 protein: CASSQDRGAHGYTF
clone size: -; V gene: TRBV29-1; CDR3 length: 13; J gene: TRBJ1-1; D gene: TRBD1; CDR3 DNA: TGCAGCGACGCCAGACAGGGTGACACTGAAGCTTTCTTT; CDR3 protein: CSDARQGDTEAFF
clone size: once; V gene: TRBV4-1; CDR3 length: 14; J gene: TRBJ2-1; D gene: -; CDR3 DNA: TGCGCCAGCAGCCGGACCGACCGGGGCATTGAGCAGTTCTTC; CDR3 protein: CASSRTDRGIEQFF
clone size: -; V gene: TRBV5-1; CDR3 length: 14; J gene: TRBJ2-1; D gene: -; CDR3 DNA: TGCGCCAGCAGCTTAGGTGATAAATACAATGAGCAGTTCTTC; CDR3 protein: CASSLGDKYNEQFF
clone size: -; V gene: TRBV30; CDR3 length: 11; J gene: TRBJ2-7; D gene: -; CDR3 DNA: TGTGCGTGGGGGGCCCTTGGGGAGCAGTACTTC; CDR3 protein: CAWGALGEQYF
clone size: few; V gene: TRBV29-1; CDR3 length: 11; J gene: TRBJ2-7; D gene: -; CDR3 DNA: TGCATCGTAAGTTCAGGGTCCGAGCAGTACTTC; CDR3 protein: CIVSSGSEQYF
clone size: -; V gene: TRBV30; CDR3 length: 16; J gene: TRBJ2-4; D gene: TRBD2; CDR3 DNA: TGTGCCTGGAGTATTCATAGCGGGTTAGCCAAAAACATTCAGTACTTC; CDR3 protein: CAWSIHSGLAKNIQYF
clone size: few; V gene: TRBV28; CDR3 length: 18; J gene: TRBJ2-3; D gene: -; CDR3 DNA: TGTGCCAGCAGTTCCCGATTCCTAGCGAGATCTAGCACAGATACGCAGTATTTT; CDR3 protein: CASSSRFLARSSTDTQYF
clone size: few; V gene: TRBV29-1; CDR3 length: 15; J gene: TRBJ1-1; D gene: -; CDR3 DNA: TGCAGCGTTCTTAACACTGGGGACATGAACACTGAAGCTTTCTTT; CDR3 protein: CSVLNTGDMNTEAFF
clone size: -; V gene: TRBV9; CDR3 length: 15; J gene: TRBJ1-5; D gene: TRBD1; CDR3 DNA: TGTGCCAGCAGCGTGGGACAGGGGGCAGATCAGCCCCAGCATTTT; CDR3 protein: CASSVGQGADQPQHF
clone size: -; V gene: TRBV29-1; CDR3 length: 10; J gene: TRBJ2-5; D gene: -; CDR3 DNA: TGCAGCGTTTCTGAAGAGACCCAGTACTTC; CDR3 protein: CSVSEETQYF
clone size: -; V gene: TRBV29-1; CDR3 length: 16; J gene: TRBJ1-1; D gene: -; CDR3 DNA: TGCAGCGTTGAAAAGCGACCTCCCTATCCTAACACTGAAGCTTTCTTT; CDR3 protein: CSVEKRPPYPNTEAFF
clone size: -; V gene: TRBV7-2; CDR3 length: 13; J gene: TRBJ1-2; D gene: -; CDR3 DNA: TGTGCCAGCAGCGTCGACAAAACCTATGGCTACACCTTC; CDR3 protein: CASSVDKTYGYTF
clone size: few; V gene: TRBV11-2; CDR3 length: 13; J gene: TRBJ2-7; D gene: TRBD2; CDR3 DNA: TGTGCCAGCATAGCGGGAGGCTCCTACGAGCAGTACTTC; CDR3 protein: CASIAGGSYEQYF
clone size: few; V gene: TRBV29-1; CDR3 length: 13; J gene: TRBJ2-3; D gene: -; CDR3 DNA: TGCAGCGTTTTACTTGAGTTGACAGATACGCAGTATTTT; CDR3 protein: CSVLLELTDTQYF
clone size: few; V gene: TRBV12-5; CDR3 length: 18; J gene: TRBJ2-7; D gene: -; CDR3 DNA: TGTGCTAGTGGCCCCTCACCCCTCCCGGGACATATGACCTACGAGCAGTACTTC; CDR3 protein: CASGPSPLPGHMTYEQYF
clone size: -; V gene: TRBV29-1; CDR3 length: 12; J gene: TRBJ2-7; D gene: -; CDR3 DNA: TGCAGCGTTGGGACCGGGGGCTACGAGCAGTACTTC; CDR3 protein: CSVGTGGYEQYF
clone size: -; V gene: TRBV29-1; CDR3 length: 16; J gene: TRBJ2-2; D gene: -; CDR3 DNA: TGCAGCGCTCGCGAGCTGAGAGACGCGAACACCGGGGAGCTGTTTTTT; CDR3 protein: CSARELRDANTGELFF
clone size: -; V gene: TRBV5-1; CDR3 length: 14; J gene: TRBJ2-7; D gene: TRBD1; CDR3 DNA: TGCGCCAGCAGCTTGAGGACAGGGGGCAACGAGCAGTACTTC; CDR3 protein: CASSLRTGGNEQYF
clone size: few; V gene: TRBV28; CDR3 length: 13; J gene: TRBJ2-3; D gene: -; CDR3 DNA: TGTGCCAGCAGAAAGACGGGGGCAGATACGCAGTATTTT; CDR3 protein: CASRKTGADTQYF
clone size: -; V gene: TRBV29-1; CDR3 length: 12; J gene: TRBJ2-7; D gene: TRBD2; CDR3 DNA: TGCAGCGTGACTAGCGGGATCTACGAGCAGTACTTC; CDR3 protein: CSVTSGIYEQYF
clone size: few; V gene: TRBV6-5; CDR3 length: 12; J gene: TRBJ1-2; D gene: -; CDR3 DNA: TGTGCCAGCAGTCGACAAGACTATGGCTACACCTTC; CDR3 protein: CASSRQDYGYTF
clone size: many; V gene: TRBV9; CDR3 length: 14; J gene: TRBJ1-1; D gene: TRBD1; CDR3 DNA: TGTGCCAGCAGTGAGGGGGCCAGGAACACTGAAGCTTTCTTT; CDR3 protein: CASSEGARNTEAFF
clone size: once; V gene: TRBV27; CDR3 length: 15; J gene: TRBJ2-3; D gene: TRBD1; CDR3 DNA: TGTGCCAGCAGTTTAGAACAGGGGGGTCCATATACGCAGTATTTT; CDR3 protein: CASSLEQGGPYTQYF
clone size: -; V gene: TRBV2; CDR3 length: 14; J gene: TRBJ2-7; D gene: TRBD1; CDR3 DNA: TGTGCCAGCCGACGGACAGGGTTTTACCACGAGCAGTACTTC; CDR3 protein: CASRRTGFYHEQYF
clone size: few; V gene: TRBV2; CDR3 length: 15; J gene: TRBJ1-4; D gene: TRBD1; CDR3 DNA: TGTGCCAGCAGTGTTTATCAGGGGGACAGCGAAAAACTGTTTTTT; CDR3 protein: CASSVYQGDSEKLFF
clone size: -; V gene: TRBV29-1; CDR3 length: 10; J gene: TRBJ2-3; D gene: -; CDR3 DNA: TGCAGCGTTGAGGGAGATACGCAGTATTTT; CDR3 protein: CSVEGDTQYF
clone size: few; V gene: TRBV7-9; CDR3 length: 12; J gene: TRBJ2-5; D gene: -; CDR3 DNA: TGTGCCAGCTCCCCCAGCCAAGAGACCCAGTACTTC; CDR3 protein: CASSPSQETQYF
clone size: -; V gene: TRBV2; CDR3 length: 14; J gene: TRBJ2-2; D gene: -; CDR3 DNA: TGTGCCAGCAGACCCCAGAGCTACACCGGGGAGCTGTTTTTT; CDR3 protein: CASRPQSYTGELFF
clone size: -; V gene: TRBV13; CDR3 length: 15; J gene: TRBJ2-7; D gene: TRBD2; CDR3 DNA: TGTGCCAGCAGCTTAGTGGGGACTAGCGGTTACGAGCAGTACTTC; CDR3 protein: CASSLVGTSGYEQYF
clone size: -; V gene: TRBV5-4; CDR3 length: 15; J gene: TRBJ2-1; D gene: TRBD2; CDR3 DNA: TGTGCCAGCAGCTTCCCGACTAGCCTAAACAATGAGCAGTTCTTC; CDR3 protein: CASSFPTSLNNEQFF
clone size: -; V gene: TRBV30; CDR3 length: 14; J gene: TRBJ2-1; D gene: TRBD2; CDR3 DNA: TGTGCCTGGAGTCAGAAGCGGGATCGGGATGAGCAGTTCTTC; CDR3 protein: CAWSQKRDRDEQFF
clone size: -; V gene: TRBV6-5; CDR3 length: 13; J gene: TRBJ1-2; D gene: -; CDR3 DNA: TGTGCCAGCAGTTACTCGACGAGCTATGGCTACACCTTC; CDR3 protein: CASSYSTSYGYTF